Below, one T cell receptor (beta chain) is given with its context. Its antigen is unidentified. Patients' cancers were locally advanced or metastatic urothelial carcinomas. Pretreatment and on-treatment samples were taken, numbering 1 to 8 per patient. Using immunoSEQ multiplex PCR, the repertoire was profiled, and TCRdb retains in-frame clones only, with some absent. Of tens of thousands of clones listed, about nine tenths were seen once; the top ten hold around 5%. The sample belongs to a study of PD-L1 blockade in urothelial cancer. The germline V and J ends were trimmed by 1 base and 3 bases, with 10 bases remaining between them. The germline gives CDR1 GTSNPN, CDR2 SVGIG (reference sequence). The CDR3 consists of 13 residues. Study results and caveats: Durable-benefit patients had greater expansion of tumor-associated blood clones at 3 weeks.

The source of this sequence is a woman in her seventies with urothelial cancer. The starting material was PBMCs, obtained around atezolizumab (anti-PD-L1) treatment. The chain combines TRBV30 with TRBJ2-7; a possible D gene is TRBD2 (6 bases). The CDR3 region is CAWSGDLIYEQYF. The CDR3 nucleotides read TGTGCCTGGAGTGGGGACTTAATCTACGAGCAGTACTTC. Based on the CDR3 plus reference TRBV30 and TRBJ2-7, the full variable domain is SQTIHQWPATLVQPVGSPLSLECTVEGTSNPNLYWYRQAAGRGLQLLFYSVGIGQISSEVPQNLSASRPQDRQFILSSKKLLLSDSGFYLCAWSGDLIYEQYFGPGTRLTVT.